A selection of T cell receptor beta chains follows, all from one sample in a study of blood T cell repertoires in COVID-19. Generated by immunoSEQ multiplex PCR, the TCRdb table keeps only in-frame clones and is missing some. Of 280,000 or so clones in the sample, around 88% were seen once. The sequenced sample consisted of PBMCs or T cells enriched from blood (not recorded which). The receptors were sampled from a woman aged 40 to 50 who had recovered from COVID-19. CDR3s include the opening cysteine and the closing phenylalanine or tryptophan. D genes are given only for firm matches. Some rows mark clone size as missing; the rest say once, few, many or name a class of expanded clone.

v_call	clone_size	j_call	d_call	cdr3_nt	cdr3_aa
TRBV19	-	TRBJ1-1	TRBD1	TGTGCCAGTAGTCGGACAGGAGAAGCTTTCTTT	CASSRTGEAFF
TRBV19	-	TRBJ1-1	TRBD1	TGTGCCAGTAGTGCCGGACAGGGGTCCACTGAAGCTTTCTTT	CASSAGQGSTEAFF
TRBV7-9	-	TRBJ2-1	TRBD2	TGTGCCAGCAGCCACAGCGGGAGCTCCTACAATGAGCAGTTCTTC	CASSHSGSSYNEQFF
TRBV19	-	TRBJ1-1	-	TGTGCCAGCTTCCCGGACAGACTAAACACTGAAGCTTTCTTT	CASFPDRLNTEAFF
TRBV6-5	medium-sized	TRBJ2-1	-	TGTGCCAGCAGTTACGTCCCAGGGGGGAACAATGAGCAGTTCTTC	CASSYVPGGNNEQFF
TRBV6-1	-	TRBJ1-5	-	TGTGCCAGCAGTGACAGGGCACCTTCTTTGGCCCAGCATTTT	CASSDRAPSLAQHF
TRBV6-5	few	TRBJ2-6	-	TGTGCCAGCAGGTCAGGGTCCTCTGGGGCCAACGTCCTGACTTTC	CASRSGSSGANVLTF
TRBV19	-	TRBJ2-1	TRBD2	TGTGCCAGTAGTTGGACTAGCGGGAGTGTACGCGAGCAGTTCTTC	CASSWTSGSVREQFF
TRBV18	-	TRBJ1-2	-	TGTGCCAGCTCACCAGGGGGCCCTCCAACCTATGGCTACACCTTC	CASSPGGPPTYGYTF
TRBV6-5	-	TRBJ1-4	-	TGTGCCAGCAGTTACTCGGCGACAGTAACTAATGAAAAACTGTTTTTT	CASSYSATVTNEKLFF
TRBV28	-	TRBJ2-7	TRBD1	TGTGCCAGCAGTCGACAGGGTAAAAACGAGCAGTACTTC	CASSRQGKNEQYF
TRBV5-4	-	TRBJ1-2	TRBD1	TGTGCCAGCAGCTTGGACAGGGGGAAATCGCACACCTTC	CASSLDRGKSHTF
TRBV4-3	-	TRBJ1-4	TRBD1	TGCGCCAGCAGCCAAGAAGGGGGCCAGAGTTATGAAAAACTGTTTTTT	CASSQEGGQSYEKLFF
TRBV27	once	TRBJ2-4	-	TGTGCCAGCAGTTCGGGGGTGACAGGGATCGTAGCCAAAAACATTCAGTACTTC	CASSSGVTGIVAKNIQYF
TRBV18	-	TRBJ2-1	-	TGTGCCAGCTCACAGGGCAGGACTTATGAGCAGTTCTTC	CASSQGRTYEQFF
TRBV6-4	-	TRBJ2-2	-	TGTGCCAGCAGCCAGGCGGGCCTGGGGACCGGGGAGCTGTTTTTT	CASSQAGLGTGELFF
TRBV28	-	TRBJ1-2	TRBD1	TGTGCCAGCAGTGGACAGGGGGTCGAATACGCCTATGGCTACACCTTC	CASSGQGVEYAYGYTF
TRBV27	-	TRBJ2-7	TRBD1	TGTGCCAGCAGTTCGGGACAGGGGGCGTTCTACGAGCAGTACTTC	CASSSGQGAFYEQYF
TRBV7-2	-	TRBJ2-1	-	TGTGCCAGCAGCTTAAGCGTAGACAATGAGCAGTTCTTC	CASSLSVDNEQFF
TRBV20-1	-	TRBJ1-1	-	TGTGCGAAGCGAGGGTGGGGGCGAGCTTTCTTT	CAKRGWGRAFF
TRBV7-2	-	TRBJ2-1	TRBD2	TGTGCCAGCAGCTTAGGTGGGAGCGGGAGGGCGCGGAATGAGCAGTTCTTC	CASSLGGSGRARNEQFF
TRBV5-6	-	TRBJ2-7	-	TGTGCCAGCAGCAAAGGGACTTTAAACGAGCAGTACTTC	CASSKGTLNEQYF
TRBV6-2/TRBV6-3	-	TRBJ2-7	TRBD2	TGTGCCAGCAGTACCCGGGGGGGCCCCTCCTACGAGCAGTACTTC	CASSTRGGPSYEQYF
TRBV30	-	TRBJ1-2	TRBD1	TGTGCCGGGATTGGACAGGGAGTGCAGGGCTACACCTTC	CAGIGQGVQGYTF
TRBV11-3	-	TRBJ2-1	-	TGTGCCAGCAGCTTAGATCCTACTAGGAGTGAGCAGTTCTTC	CASSLDPTRSEQFF
TRBV7-2	-	TRBJ1-4	-	TGTGCCAGCAGCTTAGTCTTTAATATCAGGGGCCAGGGACTGTTTTTT	CASSLVFNIRGQGLFF
TRBV28	-	TRBJ1-5	-	TGTGCCAGCAGTTTAGGGCCTACCGATCAGCCCCAGCATTTT	CASSLGPTDQPQHF
TRBV10-2	-	TRBJ2-7	TRBD1	TGCGCCAGCAGTGAGGGGGGGACAGGGTTTTCCTACGAGCAGTACTTC	CASSEGGTGFSYEQYF
TRBV5-6	-	TRBJ2-3	-	TGTGCCAGCAGCTTGGTCCGCGGGATAGTGACAGATACGCAGTATTTT	CASSLVRGIVTDTQYF
TRBV3-1/TRBV3-2	-	TRBJ2-3	-	TGTGCCAGCAGCCAAGGGATGCGGCCAGATACGCAGTATTTT	CASSQGMRPDTQYF
TRBV9	-	TRBJ2-5	TRBD2	TGTGCCAGCAGCGCTCAAGCGGGAGAGTCTGGTGAGACCCAGTACTTC	CASSAQAGESGETQYF
TRBV27	-	TRBJ2-5	TRBD1	TGTGCCAGCAGTTTATTAGGCAGGGGGGAGACCCAGTACTTC	CASSLLGRGETQYF
TRBV4-3	few	TRBJ2-1	-	TGCGCCAGCAGCCAAGATTGGGCTAGCAGCTACAATGAGCAGTTCTTC	CASSQDWASSYNEQFF
TRBV9	-	TRBJ2-2	-	TGTGCCAGCAGCGTAGGCGGGAATCAACCCTTAGCTTTT	CASSVGGNQPLAF
TRBV28	-	TRBJ1-5	TRBD1	TGTGCCAGCAGTACCACAGGGGCCGGCAATCAGCCCCAGCATTTT	CASSTTGAGNQPQHF
TRBV4-2	few	TRBJ1-1	-	TGTGCCAGCAGCCCAGGGGATTACACTGAAGCTTTCTTT	CASSPGDYTEAFF
TRBV10-3	once	TRBJ2-7	TRBD2	TGTGCCACCAAGCGGGAGGGCCTGTACGAGCAGTACTTC	CATKREGLYEQYF
TRBV2	-	TRBJ2-1	TRBD2	TGTGCCAGTTTGCGGGGGTCCTACAATGAGCAGTTCTTC	CASLRGSYNEQFF
TRBV19	-	TRBJ1-6	-	TGTGCCAGTAGTGGCCCCAGTGGAGCGGAGAAAACACTCCACTTT	CASSGPSGAEKTLHF
TRBV7-9	-	TRBJ2-1	-	TGTGCCAGCAGCTTACCTGGGAGGAATGAGCAGTTCTTC	CASSLPGRNEQFF
TRBV2	-	TRBJ2-1	TRBD1	TGTGCCAGCAGTGACCCCGGGACAGGTCGGAATGAGCAGTTCTTC	CASSDPGTGRNEQFF
TRBV5-1	-	TRBJ1-3	-	TGCGCCAGCAGCTTTGAGTCTCGTGGAAACACCATATATTTT	CASSFESRGNTIYF
TRBV28	-	TRBJ1-5	TRBD1	TGTGCCAGCAGTTTAGGGACAGGGGGCAATCAGCCCCAGCATTTT	CASSLGTGGNQPQHF
TRBV5-8	-	TRBJ1-2	-	TGTGCCAGCAGCCCCGACGGGGTCAGCTTTTTCGGAGGCTACACCTTC	CASSPDGVSFFGGYTF
TRBV7-8	-	TRBJ2-2	TRBD2	TGTGCCAGCAGTAATTTAGCGGGAGCGGACACCGGGGAGCTGTTTTTT	CASSNLAGADTGELFF
TRBV11-3	-	TRBJ2-1	-	TGTGCCAGCAGCGCGGGATTTTACAATGAGCAGTTCTTC	CASSAGFYNEQFF
TRBV28	-	TRBJ1-2	-	TGTGCCAGCAGAACGAACAGGGCTGGTTATGGCTACACCTTC	CASRTNRAGYGYTF
TRBV18	-	TRBJ1-2	TRBD1	TGTGCCAGCTCACCCGCTCGCGACAGGGGGTCCTATGGCTACACCTTC	CASSPARDRGSYGYTF
TRBV7-9	-	TRBJ2-7	TRBD1	TGTGCCAGCAGTCATTACAGGGGCCCTATCGACGAGCAGTACTTC	CASSHYRGPIDEQYF
TRBV23-1	-	TRBJ1-2	-	TGCGCCAGCACGCTCCGGGGGAAGAGGTATGGCTACACCTTC	CASTLRGKRYGYTF
TRBV19	once	TRBJ1-2	-	TGTGCCAGTAGTAGAGACAGTCGCCACGGGGGCTACACCTTC	CASSRDSRHGGYTF
TRBV18	-	TRBJ1-4	TRBD1	TGTGCCAGCTCACCTACAGGGGCAACTAATGAAAAACTGTTTTTT	CASSPTGATNEKLFF
TRBV7-8	few	TRBJ2-6	-	TGTGCCAGCAGCTTCACGGGGAGGCCCTCTGGGGCCAACGTCCTGACTTTC	CASSFTGRPSGANVLTF
TRBV9	-	TRBJ1-1	-	TGTGCCAGCAGCCCCCACCCCACTGGGCCTAACACTGAAGCTTTCTTT	CASSPHPTGPNTEAFF
TRBV25-1	once	TRBJ2-2	-	TGTGCCAGCAGTGAAACTACGGGACTTGCAAACACCGGGGAGCTGTTTTTT	CASSETTGLANTGELFF